This passage covers 25 T cell receptor beta chains from one sample sequenced in a study of Ad26.COV2.S vaccination and SARS-CoV-2 variants. Profiling relied on immunoSEQ multiplex PCR, and the TCRdb table lists in-frame clones only, not all of them. In the table there are approximately 500,000 clones, around nine tenths of which are singletons. The treatment is: 15 to 20 received Ad26.COV2.S at low or high dose, single or two shots; about 5 received placebo; per-sample allocation not given. Sampling was done on day 63 after the first vaccine or placebo injection. The sample here was peripheral blood, taken in a trial of Ad26.COV2.S vaccine versus placebo. The receptors were sampled from a person between 18 and 59 years old who received the Ad26.COV2.S COVID-19 vaccine or a placebo.

In DNA, the CDR3 is TGTGCCAGCAGCCCAGCAGGGGGAAGGACCGGAGGGCAGTTCTTC. Translating it yields CASSPAGGRTGGQFF. The chain recombines TRBV7-2 with TRBJ2-1; TRBD1 matches 7 bases. Germline V gives CDR1 SGHTA, CDR2 FQGNSA. V was pared by 5 bases and J by 12 bases, with 16 bases of the junction left unmatched. The CDR3 totals 15 residues.

The genes are TRBV4-3 and TRBJ2-1; 14 bases are shared with TRBD2. With V trimmed by 4 bases and J by 4 bases, 3 bases remained unmatched. Germline V gives CDR1 LGHNA, CDR2 YSLEER. This CDR3 has 16 amino acids. Here the CDR3 reads CASSPGLAGAYNEQFF. In DNA form, the CDR3 reads TGCGCCAGCAGCCCGGGACTAGCGGGAGCATACAATGAGCAGTTCTTC.

The V call is TRBV21-1, the J call TRBJ1-6; no DNA check was done on the table's D call, TRBD1. TRBV21-1 is a pseudogene. The CDR3 contains 12 residues. The CDR3 bases are TGTGCCAAGGACAGGGGACATTCACCCCTCCACTTT. It specifies CAKDRGHSPLHF.

The gene calls are TRBV7-8 and TRBJ2-1; unclear D gene. Per germline, CDR1 SGHVS and CDR2 FQNEAQ. This CDR3 has 16 amino acids. The germline V and J ends were trimmed by 2 bases and 6 bases, with 17 bases remaining between them. The CDR3 spells CASSLTGSLLGNEQFF. The CDR3 bases are TGTGCCAGCAGCTTAACCGGGTCACTACTTGGCAATGAGCAGTTCTTC.

This rearrangement joins TRBV5-3 to TRBJ2-7, with TRBD2 matching 7 bases. TRBV5-3 is sorted into the ORF group, with uncertain function. This CDR3 is built from 13 residues. Losses at the gene ends were 6 bases for V and 6 bases for J; bases not matched to a gene: 9. CDR3 nucleotide sequence: TGTGCCAGAACGGGGGGAGTTCTTTGCGAGCAGTACTTC. Translation: CARTGGVLCEQYF.

This clone showed up just a few times. V gene TRBV7-2 combines with J gene TRBJ2-7; 7 positions agree with TRBD2. This CDR3 is built from 14 residues. From germline, CDR1 is SGHTA and CDR2 FQGNSA. Trimming cost V 2 bases and J 7 bases; bases outside gene matches: 8. This CDR3 reads CASSLSGGPREQYF. The DNA of the CDR3 is TGTGCCAGCAGCTTATCGGGGGGACCCAGGGAGCAGTACTTC.

This chain links TRBV12-3 or TRBV12-4 with TRBJ2-3, with D perhaps matching TRBD1 (6 bases). CDR3 length equals 13 residues. Trimming removed 9 bases at V and 2 bases at J, with 12 bases between. The CDR3 region has the DNA TGTGCCAGTTTGGGGGACAACACAGATACGCAGTATTTT. Amino acid sequence: CASLGDNTDTQYF.

The chain carries TRBV18 and TRBJ2-7; weak D call: TRBD1 (6 bases). The CDR3 extends over 13 amino acids. Germline V gene lookup returns CDR1 KGHSH and CDR2 LQKENI. V was shortened by 3 bases and J by 6 bases, with 12 bases between the two germline ends. In nucleotides, the CDR3 is TGTGCCAGCTCACCCAAACAGGGCGGCGAGCAGTACTTC. Translation gives CASSPKQGGEQYF.

The chain recombines TRBV28 with TRBJ1-2; D call uncertain. Germline CDR1 reads MDHEN; CDR2 reads SYDVKM. This CDR3 region has 13 residues. Trimming shortened V by 2 bases and J by 3 bases, and 7 bases separated the two germline ends. The CDR3 nucleotides are TGTGCCAGCAGTTTAGGCAGAGACTATGGCTACACCTTC. This translates into CASSLGRDYGYTF.

The chain joins TRBV7-6 to TRBJ2-1; 10 nucleotides match TRBD2. This CDR3 has 17 amino acids. Germline CDR1 and CDR2: SGHVS and FNYEAQ. V lost 5 bases and J lost 0; bases outside the gene matches: 7. CDR3 loop: CASSRGLAANSYNEQFF. The CDR3 DNA reads as TGTGCCAGCAGCCGCGGACTAGCGGCTAACTCCTACAATGAGCAGTTCTTC.

The rearrangement joins TRBV28 to TRBJ2-7; 9 bases fit TRBD1. V lost 5 bases, J lost 0 bases, and 14 bases stayed unmatched. The CDR3 totals 18 residues. Germline values: CDR1 MDHEN, CDR2 SYDVKM. The CDR3 sequence: CASSRIVTGGRASYEQYF. DNA for the CDR3: TGTGCCAGCAGTCGCATCGTTACAGGGGGCAGAGCCTCCTACGAGCAGTACTTC.

J is TRBJ1-3 and V is TRBV19; D gene ambiguous. V was pared by 7 bases and J by 7 bases, with 20 bases between. Germline assignment: CDR1 LNHDA and CDR2 SQIVND (reference sequence). The CDR3 loop spans 15 amino acids. The CDR3 reads CASTFRRPDRNTIYF. CDR3 sequence (DNA): TGTGCCAGTACCTTCAGACGCCCCGATCGGAACACCATATATTTT.

The chain has TRBV27 and TRBJ1-5; TRBD1 might be the D (6 bases). The CDR3 length is 14 residues. V lost 5 bases, J lost 0 bases, and 8 bases lay in between. The germline V gene encodes CDR1 MNHEY and CDR2 SMNVEV (reference sequence). The CDR3 loop reads CASSRGYSNQPQHF. CDR3 DNA: TGTGCCAGCAGTAGGGGGTATAGCAATCAGCCCCAGCATTTT.

This clone was picked up a small number of times. Within the sample, other DNA sequences also encode this same CDR3. The gene calls are TRBV6-4 and TRBJ2-1; D call uncertain. V was cut by 2 bases and J by 1 base, with 3 bases left in between. CDR1 is MRHNA and CDR2 is SNTAGT in the germline V gene. There are 13 residues in the CDR3. In DNA, the CDR3 is TGTGCCAGCAGTGACGGATCCTACAATGAGCAGTTCTTC. Protein product: CASSDGSYNEQFF.

The J gene is TRBJ2-3, the V gene TRBV29-1; 11 bases align to TRBD2. Germline lookup yields CDR1 SQVTM and CDR2 ANQGSEA. V dropped 7 bases and J dropped 1; count of bases not matched to a gene: 4. This CDR3 contains 14 residues. The CDR3 region has the DNA TGCAGCGCACTAGCGGGAGTAGGCACAGATACGCAGTATTTT. As protein: CSALAGVGTDTQYF.

V and J are TRBV2 and TRBJ1-5; 7 nucleotides line up with TRBD1. The CDR3 covers 14 residues. From germline, CDR1 is SNHLY and CDR2 FYNNEI. Trimming at V came to 6 bases and at J to 7 bases, leaving 9 bases not matched to a gene. In DNA form, the CDR3 reads TGTGCCAGCAGGCCTGACAGGGTTCGCCAGCCCCAGCATTTT. Translation: CASRPDRVRQPQHF.

The chain is built from TRBV6-5 and TRBJ2-7, with TRBD1 matching over 8 bases. This CDR3 contains 14 residues. With V trimmed by 6 bases and J by 4 bases, 8 bases remained unmatched. CDR1 and CDR2 from the germline V gene are MNHEY and SVGAGI. In DNA form, the CDR3 reads TGTGCCAGCAGGGATCCAGGACAGGGTTACGAGCAGTACTTC. It yields the protein CASRDPGQGYEQYF.

The chain couples TRBV5-4 to TRBJ2-1; TRBD2 agrees at 10 bases. The CDR3 has 15 amino acids. The germline CDR1 and CDR2 sequences are SGHNT and YYREEE (reference sequence). Trimming at V came to 4 bases and at J to 4 bases, leaving 5 bases not matched to a gene. CDR3 sequence (DNA): TGTGCCAGCAGCCTAGCGGGAGTACCGTACAATGAGCAGTTCTTC. Residues: CASSLAGVPYNEQFF.

The rearrangement joins TRBV28 to TRBJ1-5; D is perhaps TRBD1 (5 bases). The CDR3 extends over 14 amino acids. Per the germline V gene, CDR1 is MDHEN and CDR2 is SYDVKM. The V end lost 8 bases, the J end lost 4 bases, and 15 bases lay between the germline ends. The CDR3 DNA follows: TGTGCCAGCTGGACTTCGGGACCGAATCAGCCCCAGCATTTT. Translating it yields CASWTSGPNQPQHF.

The table lists this clone with a few counts. One junction end does not reproduce the germline sequence, and a read error may be involved. This chain joins TRBV28 and TRBJ2-7, with D possibly being TRBD1 (5 bases). The CDR3 is made up of 12 amino acids. Germline V gene data show CDR1 as MDHEN and CDR2 as SYDVKM. For the CDR3, the DNA is TGTGCCAGCAGCCCAGGACACTCAAGAGCCAACTTC. Residues: CASSPGHSRANF.

The rearrangement links TRBV19 to TRBJ2-7; 7 bases are shared with TRBD1. In germline, CDR1 is LNHDA, CDR2 SQIVND (reference sequence). The length of the CDR3 is 17 residues. Trimming at V came to 5 bases and at J to 0 bases, leaving 13 bases not matched to a gene. The chain's CDR3 is CASSPIRTGESSYEQYF. Here the CDR3 DNA reads TGTGCCAGTAGTCCCATCCGGACAGGAGAAAGCTCCTACGAGCAGTACTTC. Full variable domain (missing parts from reference TRBV19 and TRBJ2-7): DGGITQSPKYLFRKEGQNVTLSCEQNLNHDAMYWYRQDPGQGLRLIYYSQIVNDFQKGDIAEGYSVSREKKESFPLTVTSAQKNPTAFYLCASSPIRTGESSYEQYFGPGTRLTVT.

The chain combines TRBV7-2 with TRBJ2-1; weak D call: TRBD2 (5 bases). Germline loops: CDR1 SGHTA, CDR2 FQGNSA. The CDR3 length is 14 residues. V lost 5 bases and J lost 8, with 16 bases in between. The CDR3 reads CASSEGPLRDEQFF. The CDR3 nucleotides read TGTGCCAGCAGCGAGGGCCCCCTGAGGGATGAGCAGTTCTTC. Full variable domain (rest looked up from reference TRBV7-2 and TRBJ2-1): GAGVSQSPSNKVTEKGKDVELRCDPISGHTALYWYRQSLGQGLEFLIYFQGNSAPDKSGLPSDRFSAERTGGSVSTLTIQRTQQEDSAVYLCASSEGPLRDEQFFGPGTRLTVL.

This sequence joins TRBV5-1 and TRBJ2-3; 8 nucleotides match TRBD1. Trimming at V came to 7 bases and at J to 6 bases, leaving 16 bases not matched to a gene. The CDR3 runs 16 residues. Germline V lookup: CDR1 SGHRS, CDR2 YFSETQ. CDR3 sequence: CASRPEGAGGWDTQYF. In DNA, the CDR3 is TGCGCCAGCCGCCCTGAGGGGGCAGGGGGCTGGGATACGCAGTATTTT. The complete variable domain, with remaining parts taken from reference TRBV5-1 and TRBJ2-3, reads KAGVTQTPRYLIKTRGQQVTLSCSPISGHRSVSWYQQTPGQGLQFLFEYFSETQRNKGNFPGRFSGRQFSNSRSEMNVSTLELGDSALYLCASRPEGAGGWDTQYFGPGTRLTVL.

J is TRBJ1-2 and V is TRBV11-2; 7 bases are a match to TRBD1. The CDR3 totals 16 residues. Germline values: CDR1 SGHAT, CDR2 FQNNGV. The V and J ends lost 0 bases and 4 bases, in that order; junction bases with no gene match: 8. The CDR3 nucleotides are TGTGCCAGCAGCTTAGATGTCCGGGGACAGCGCTATGGCTACACCTTC. Encoded protein: CASSLDVRGQRYGYTF. Filled out from reference TRBV11-2 and TRBJ1-2, the complete variable domain reads EAGVAQSPRYKIIEKRQSVAFWCNPISGHATLYWYQQILGQGPKLLIQFQNNGVVDDSQLPKDRFSAERLKGVDSTLKIQPAKLEDSAVYLCASSLDVRGQRYGYTFGSGTRLTVV.

In this sample, this clone turned up once. The chain carries TRBV27 and TRBJ1-4; 10 positions agree with TRBD1. The CDR3 contains 14 residues. CDR1 is MNHEY, CDR2 SMNVEV, per germline (reference sequence). V dropped 6 bases and J dropped 8; count of bases not matched to a gene: 6. The CDR3 nucleotides are TGTGCCAGCAGACCGGGACAGGGGAGGGAAAAACTGTTTTTT. As protein: CASRPGQGREKLFF. Full variable domain (outside the CDR3, taken from reference TRBV27 and TRBJ1-4): EAQVTQNPRYLITVTGKKLTVTCSQNMNHEYMSWYRQDPGLGLRQIYYSMNVEVTDKGDVPEGYKVSRKEKRNFPLILESPSPNQTSLYFCASRPGQGREKLFFGSGTQLSVL.